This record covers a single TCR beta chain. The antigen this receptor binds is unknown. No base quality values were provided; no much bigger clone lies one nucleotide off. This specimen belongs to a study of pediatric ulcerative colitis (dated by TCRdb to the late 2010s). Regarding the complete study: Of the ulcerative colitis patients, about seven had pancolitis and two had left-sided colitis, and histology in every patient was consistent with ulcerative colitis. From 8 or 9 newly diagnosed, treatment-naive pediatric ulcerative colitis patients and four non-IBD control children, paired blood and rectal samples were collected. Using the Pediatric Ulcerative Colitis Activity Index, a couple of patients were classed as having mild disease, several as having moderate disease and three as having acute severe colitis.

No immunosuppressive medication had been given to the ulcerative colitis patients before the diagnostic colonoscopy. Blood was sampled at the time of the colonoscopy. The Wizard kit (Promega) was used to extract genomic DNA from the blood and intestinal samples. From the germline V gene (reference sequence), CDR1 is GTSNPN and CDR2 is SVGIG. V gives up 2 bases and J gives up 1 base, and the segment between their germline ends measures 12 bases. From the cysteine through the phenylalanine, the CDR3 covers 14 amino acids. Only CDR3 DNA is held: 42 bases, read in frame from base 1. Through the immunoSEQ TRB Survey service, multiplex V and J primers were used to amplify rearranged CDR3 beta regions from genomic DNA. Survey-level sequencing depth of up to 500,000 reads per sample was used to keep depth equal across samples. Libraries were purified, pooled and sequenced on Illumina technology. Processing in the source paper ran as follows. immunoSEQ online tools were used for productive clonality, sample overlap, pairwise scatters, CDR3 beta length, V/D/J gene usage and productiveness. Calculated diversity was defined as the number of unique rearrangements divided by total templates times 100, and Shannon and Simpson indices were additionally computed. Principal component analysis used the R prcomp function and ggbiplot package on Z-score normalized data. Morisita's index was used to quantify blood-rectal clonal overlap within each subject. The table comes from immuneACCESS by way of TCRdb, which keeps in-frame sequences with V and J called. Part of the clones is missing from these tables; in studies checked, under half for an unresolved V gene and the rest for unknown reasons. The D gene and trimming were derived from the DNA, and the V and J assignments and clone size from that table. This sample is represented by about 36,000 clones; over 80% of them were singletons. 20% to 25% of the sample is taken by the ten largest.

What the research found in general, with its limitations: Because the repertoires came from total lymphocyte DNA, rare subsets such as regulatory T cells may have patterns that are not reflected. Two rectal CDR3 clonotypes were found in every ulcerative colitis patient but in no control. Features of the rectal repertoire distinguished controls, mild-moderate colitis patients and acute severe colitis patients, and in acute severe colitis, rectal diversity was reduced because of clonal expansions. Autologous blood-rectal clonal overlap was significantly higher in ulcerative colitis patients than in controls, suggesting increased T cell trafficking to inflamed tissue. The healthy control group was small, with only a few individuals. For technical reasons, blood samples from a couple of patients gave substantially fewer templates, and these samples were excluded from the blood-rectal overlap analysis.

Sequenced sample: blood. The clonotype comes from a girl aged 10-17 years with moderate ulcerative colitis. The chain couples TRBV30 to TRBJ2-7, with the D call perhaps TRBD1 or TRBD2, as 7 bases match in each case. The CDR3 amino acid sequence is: CAWSQGGLSYEQYF. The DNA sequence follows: TGTGCCTGGAGTCAGGGGGGGCTTTCCTACGAGCAGTACTTC.